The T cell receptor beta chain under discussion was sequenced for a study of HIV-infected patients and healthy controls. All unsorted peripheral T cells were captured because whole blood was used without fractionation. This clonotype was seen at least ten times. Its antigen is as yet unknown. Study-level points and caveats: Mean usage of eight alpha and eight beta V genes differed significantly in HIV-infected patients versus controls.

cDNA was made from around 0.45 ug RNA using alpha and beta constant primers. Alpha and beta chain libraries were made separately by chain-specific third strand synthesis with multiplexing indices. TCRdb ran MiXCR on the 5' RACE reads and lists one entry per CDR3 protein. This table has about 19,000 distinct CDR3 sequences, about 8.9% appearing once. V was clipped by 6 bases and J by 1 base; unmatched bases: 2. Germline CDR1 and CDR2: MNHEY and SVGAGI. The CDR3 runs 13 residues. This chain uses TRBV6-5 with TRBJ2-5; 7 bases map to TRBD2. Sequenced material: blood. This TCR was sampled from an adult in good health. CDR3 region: CASRLAAQETQYF. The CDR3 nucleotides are TGTGCCAGCAGGCTAGCGGCCCAAGAGACCCAGTACTTC.